Included here is one TCR beta chain sequence, with context. The table came from immunoSEQ multiplex PCR; TCRdb's copy has only in-frame clones and leaves some out. Of 70,000 to 90,000 clones in the sample, 85% to 90% are singletons; the top ten hold about 4%. This sample is part of a study of blood T cell repertoires in COVID-19. In the study overall: PBMCs, B-cell-depleted T cells, or T cells were the source of the cDNA or gDNA that made up the material.

Trimming took off 1 base at V and 3 bases at J, with 13 bases between the two ends. CDR1 and CDR2 from the germline V gene are SGHTA and FQGNSA. CDR3 length: 15 residues. The sequence came from a man aged 60 to 75 with acute or convalescent COVID-19. The chain uses TRBV7-2 and TRBJ2-7; tentatively, D is TRBD1 (6 bases). The sample was peripheral blood. CDR3 nucleotide sequence: TGTGCCAGCAGCTTAGAACAGGGACCCTACTACGAGCAGTACTTC. Protein product: CASSLEQGPYYEQYF. The variable domain in full, completed from reference TRBV7-2 and TRBJ2-7, reads GAGVSQSPSNKVTEKGKDVELRCDPISGHTALYWYRQSLGQGLEFLIYFQGNSAPDKSGLPSDRFSAERTGGSVSTLTIQRTQQEDSAVYLCASSLEQGPYYEQYFGPGTRLTVT.